The clone carrying this T cell receptor (beta chain) was seen ten or more times. Its target is not known. These data belong to a study of T cells in Graves' hyperthyroidism and ophthalmopathy. Notes on the study in general: Most thyroid clonotypes expanded above 0.001 were also detected in blood. Ophthalmopathy onset followed model prediction by a median roughly 6 months. Ophthalmopathy was separated from stable hyperthyroidism by a 13 V-J model.

Researchers amplified the TCR beta CDR3 regions from RNA transcripts. During a first-round RT-PCR of the TCR CDR3, the HTBI primer set was used. From the multiplex PCR reads, TCRdb called clonotypes with MiXCR, one entry per CDR3 protein. The sample holds 350,000 to 400,000 distinct CDR3 sequences; about a fifth are singletons and the top ten take about 3.7%. The PBMCs had their origin in approximately 10 ml of fresh peripheral blood. There are 12 residues in the CDR3. V lost 7 bases, J lost 5 bases, and 11 bases lay in between. Germline V lookup: CDR1 SNHLY, CDR2 FYNNEI. This clonotype was sampled from a woman aged 18 to 35 with Graves' hyperthyroidism. Sequenced material: blood. The chain joins TRBV2 to TRBJ1-1; D might be TRBD1 (5 bases). CDR3 coding DNA: TGTGCCAGCAAAGCTGGGGGGACTGAAGCTTTCTTT. Protein product: CASKAGGTEAFF.